One T cell receptor (beta chain) is described in this entry. Its cognate antigen is unknown. CD45RA-negative memory and CD45RA+ naive subsets were split from the CD4+ cells. The entry originates in a study of shared clonotypes between healthy human individuals. Study-level findings and limits: Among the subsets, naive ones generally showed larger estimated richness than memory ones. When compared with the clonotypes that were shared by all four sorted-subset donors, the non-shared clonotypes turned out to have lower generation probabilities.

The germline CDR1 and CDR2 sequences are SGHKS and YYEKEE (reference sequence). V dropped 0 bases and J dropped 6 bases, with 13 bases sitting between them. This CDR3 is built from 15 residues. Data came from immunoSEQ multiplex PCR; TCRdb stores just in-frame clones and leaves some out. The sample consists of 2.3 million or so clones, approximately 95% of them appearing once. The clonotype comes from a man aged 18 to 29 in good health. Some clones in this sample may be carry-over from other donors' samples. The chain uses TRBV5-5 and TRBJ1-5, with D tentatively TRBD1 (6 bases). Sequenced input: naive CD4+ T cells from PBMCs. Described subset: CD45RA+ positively selected. CDR3: CASSLVSGAGQPQHF. The CDR3 nucleotides are TGTGCCAGCAGCTTGGTTTCGGGGGCTGGTCAGCCCCAGCATTTT.